This TCR beta chain comes out of a study of T cell responses to AZD1222 COVID-19 vaccine. Study background: Second-dose schedules of about 4 or about 12 weeks were combined.

In the case of this clone: The target antigen is unknown.

Whole-study findings and limits: Seropositive status at baseline applied to only five or six AZD1222 recipients. Donors, mostly white British, included more females; clonal diversity was possibly underestimated. None of the repertoires were sampled until the peak T cell response had passed.

The germline CDR1 and CDR2 sequences are KGHDR and SFDVKD. This CDR3 has 15 amino acids. V gave up 2 bases and J gave up 8 bases; unmatched junction bases: 8. This table comes from immunoSEQ multiplex PCR, and its TCRdb copy is limited to in-frame clones, with some not included. Of over 100,000 clones detected, 65% to 85% appear once; the ten largest clones hold 9.4%. This receptor was obtained from an adult in good health. This chain connects TRBV24-1 to TRBJ1-2; TRBD1 agrees at 9 bases. Sequenced material: peripheral blood, taken on day 0 of AZD1222 vaccination. The CDR3 region is CATSDSPGQGAGYTF. In DNA, the CDR3 is TGTGCCACCAGTGATTCCCCGGGACAGGGAGCGGGCTACACCTTC.